This TCR beta chain was identified in a study of blood T cell repertoires in COVID-19. The repertoire was sequenced with immunoSEQ multiplex PCR; TCRdb's copy has only in-frame clones and lacks some. The data hold 75,000 to 95,000 clones, with about 88% observed a single time. V gave up 6 bases and J gave up 7 bases; unmatched junction bases: 5. This CDR3 comprises 13 residues. The origin of this receptor is a woman of 80 years or more with acute or convalescent COVID-19. Specimen: peripheral blood. This chain uses TRBV12-3 or TRBV12-4 with TRBJ1-2; 10 bases are shared with TRBD1. The CDR3 loop is CASSPGTGVGYTF. The CDR3 nucleotides read TGTGCCAGCAGCCCCGGGACAGGGGTTGGCTACACCTTC.